These 21 T cell receptor beta chains share one sample of origin, sequenced in a study of T cell changes during pregnancy in multiple sclerosis (dated 2019 in TCRdb). Receptor libraries were prepared by the immunoSEQ multiplex PCR assay. In TCRdb, the immuneACCESS table is reduced to in-frame sequences with V and J assigned. These tables do not hold every clone; where another copy was compared, an unresolved V gene accounts for under half, and the others remain unexplained. The sample table lists about 100,000 clones, roughly 90% of them with a count of one. The ten largest clones take up about 1.9% of the sample. The sample in question was peripheral blood, obtained after pregnancy. These TCRs come from a female donor with multiple sclerosis, enrolled in a pregnancy study.

This clone has only one observation. This chain links TRBV4-2 with TRBJ2-7, with TRBD2 as a possible D gene (6 bases). The V gene's germline CDR1 is LGHNA and CDR2 YNFKEQ. This CDR3 is built from 16 residues. V gave up 0 bases and J gave up 1 base, with 13 bases separating them. CDR3 nucleotide sequence: TGTGCCAGCAGCCAAGATGCCGGGAGAGAGTCCTACGAGCAGTACTTC. Translated, it gives CASSQDAGRESYEQYF.

V usage is TRBV7-9 and J usage is TRBJ1-1; D gene uncertain. With 4 bases removed from V and 1 base from J, the gap between germline ends came to 7 bases. This CDR3 region has 13 residues. Germline CDR1 is SEHNR and CDR2 is FQNEAQ (reference sequence). DNA for the CDR3: TGTGCCAGCAGCTCCCGGGAGAACACTGAAGCTTTCTTT. Translating it yields CASSSRENTEAFF. The full variable domain, in which reference TRBV7-9 and TRBJ1-1 provide the parts outside the CDR3, is DTGVSQNPRHKITKRGQNVTFRCDPISEHNRLYWYRQTLGQGPEFLTYFQNEAQLEKSRLLSDRFSAERPKGSFSTLEIQRTEQGDSAMYLCASSSRENTEAFFGQGTRLTVV.

The CDR3 bases are TGCGCCAGCAGCTTGGAGGCCAGGCCCTCCTATAATTCACCCCTCCACTTT. It encodes CASSLEARPSYNSPLHF. The rearrangement uses TRBV5-1 and TRBJ1-6; D gene unclear. The germline V gene encodes CDR1 SGHRS and CDR2 YFSETQ. The CDR3 totals 17 residues. Trimming took 0 bases from V and 0 from J, leaving 10 bases between them. Full variable domain (remainder filled in from reference TRBV5-1 and TRBJ1-6): KAGVTQTPRYLIKTRGQQVTLSCSPISGHRSVSWYQQTPGQGLQFLFEYFSETQRNKGNFPGRFSGRQFSNSRSEMNVSTLELGDSALYLCASSLEARPSYNSPLHFGNGTRLTVT.

The rearrangement joins TRBV15 to TRBJ1-1; D gene unclear. Germline values: CDR1 LNHNV, CDR2 YYDKDF (reference sequence). The ends were cut back, 5 bases at V and 6 bases at J, with 10 bases in the middle. The length of the CDR3 is 12 residues. CDR3 nucleotides: TGTGCCACCAGCCCGCTGGGCGCTGAAGCTTTCTTT. Its translation: CATSPLGAEAFF.

This chain links TRBV6-5 with TRBJ2-7; 14 bases are shared with TRBD2. In germline, CDR1 is MNHEY, CDR2 SVGAGI. The CDR3 runs to 15 residues. Unmatched junction bases numbered 3, after V lost 6 bases and J lost 2 bases. The CDR3 protein is CASRSGLAGAYEQYF. The CDR3, as DNA: TGTGCCAGCAGATCGGGACTAGCGGGAGCCTACGAGCAGTACTTC.

The CDR3 DNA reads TGTGCCAGCAGCGCTGGGACAGAGACTAATTCACCCCTCCACTTT. Its translation: CASSAGTETNSPLHF. The chain has TRBV7-9 and TRBJ1-6; 7 positions match TRBD1. Germline trimming cut 5 bases from V and 6 bases from J; bases unmatched to any gene: 7. In germline, CDR1 is SEHNR, CDR2 FQNEAQ (reference sequence). This CDR3 region has 15 residues.

This clone was counted a single time. V gene TRBV5-5 combines with J gene TRBJ2-7, with TRBD1 as a possible D gene (6 bases). V dropped 4 bases and J dropped 2 bases, with 19 bases sitting between them. The CDR3 has 16 residues. Germline CDR1 and CDR2: SGHKS and YYEKEE (reference sequence). As DNA, the CDR3 is TGTGCCAGCAGCCCACACACAGGGAGTGGGACCTACGAGCAGTACTTC. Amino acids: CASSPHTGSGTYEQYF.

This clone was counted a single time. This chain connects TRBV6-6 to TRBJ2-7, with 11 bases lining up with TRBD2. Germline-derived CDR1 and CDR2 are MNHNY and SVGAGI (reference sequence). Trimming removed 2 bases from V and 2 bases from J; junction bases left unmatched: 5. The CDR3 is made up of 16 amino acids. This CDR3 is CASSYRLAGGTYEQYF. The CDR3 nucleotides read TGTGCCAGCAGTTACCGGCTAGCGGGGGGAACCTACGAGCAGTACTTC.

V gene TRBV5-8 combines with J gene TRBJ1-5; no definite D call. In germline, CDR1 is SGHTS, CDR2 YDEGEE. This CDR3 is 14 amino acids long. Deletions cut 4 bases from V and 5 bases from J, with 13 bases between. The CDR3 region is CASSLTPGYQPQHF. The CDR3 bases are TGTGCCAGCAGCCTTACCCCGGGGTATCAGCCCCAGCATTTT.

CDR3 protein: CASSLMGADTQYF. The CDR3 nucleotides read TGTGCCAGCAGTTTAATGGGCGCAGATACGCAGTATTTT. The chain uses TRBV27 and TRBJ2-3; D is unresolved. Germline loops: CDR1 MNHEY, CDR2 SMNVEV (reference sequence). V was shortened by 2 bases and J by 4 bases, with 7 bases between the two germline ends. The CDR3 extends over 13 amino acids.

The chain is built from TRBV7-3 and TRBJ2-1; 9 nucleotides match TRBD2. The CDR3 length is 18 residues. Germline CDR1 reads SGHTA; CDR2 reads FQGTGA. Trimming cost V 1 base and J 0 bases; bases outside gene matches: 7. CDR3 in amino acids: CASSLMAGGLGSYNEQFF. CDR3 sequence (DNA): TGTGCCAGCAGCTTAATGGCGGGGGGGTTAGGCTCCTACAATGAGCAGTTCTTC.

CDR3 protein: CAWNAGTGYEQYF. The DNA of the CDR3 is TGTGCCTGGAATGCCGGGACAGGCTACGAGCAGTACTTC. The V call is TRBV30, the J call TRBJ2-7, with 8 bases fitting TRBD1. V lost 4 bases and J lost 3; bases outside the gene matches: 5. Germline lookup yields CDR1 GTSNPN and CDR2 SVGIG (reference sequence). CDR3 length: 13 amino acids.

This chain uses TRBV5-1 with TRBJ2-1, with TRBD1 as a possible D gene (6 bases). CDR3 length: 15 residues. Looked up from germline, CDR1 is SGHRS and CDR2 is YFSETQ. V was clipped by 4 bases and J by 7 bases, with 18 bases between them. The CDR3 protein is CASSPTGTPVNEQFF. As DNA, the CDR3 is TGCGCCAGCAGCCCGACCGGGACACCGGTTAATGAGCAGTTCTTC.

The V and J genes are TRBV11-3 and TRBJ1-3; D is unresolved. Germline lookup yields CDR1 SGHNT and CDR2 YENEEA. The CDR3 length is 14 residues. V lost 1 base, J lost 0 bases, and 4 bases lay in between. CDR3 residues: CASSLVRSGNTIYF. The CDR3 DNA reads as TGTGCCAGCAGCTTAGTCCGCTCTGGAAACACCATATATTTT.

The chain is built from TRBV7-8 and TRBJ1-6; 9 nucleotides match TRBD1. V lost 4 bases to trimming and J lost 7 bases; unmatched junction nucleotides: 8. Germline CDR1 reads SGHVS; CDR2 reads FQNEAQ. The CDR3 has 16 residues. The CDR3, as DNA: TGTGCCAGCAGCTCCGCGGACAGGGGTCCGAATTCACCCCTCCACTTT. Encoded protein: CASSSADRGPNSPLHF.

The V gene is TRBV7-9, the J gene TRBJ1-1; D remains unclear. Deletions cut 8 bases from V and 6 bases from J, with 13 bases between. The CDR3 runs 12 residues. Per the germline V gene, CDR1 is SEHNR and CDR2 is FQNEAQ (reference sequence). Written as DNA, the CDR3 is TGTGCCAGCGCCCGACGAGAGGCTGAAGCTTTCTTT. This translates into CASARREAEAFF.

The chain recombines TRBV11-2 with TRBJ2-1, with 9 bases that match TRBD2. J was trimmed by 1 base and V by 3 bases; bases with no gene match: 10. The length of the CDR3 is 18 residues. Germline values: CDR1 SGHAT, CDR2 FQNNGV. The CDR3 DNA follows: TGTGCCAGCAGCTTGGTAGCGGGAGTCTTTGGGTCCTACAATGAGCAGTTCTTC. Its translation: CASSLVAGVFGSYNEQFF.

In this sample, this clone turned up once. The chain employs TRBV7-2 and TRBJ2-1, with TRBD2 matching 14 bases. With 6 bases clipped from V and 3 bases from J, the junction kept 10 bases outside the gene matches. This CDR3 has 18 residues. CDR1 is SGHTA, CDR2 FQGNSA, per germline. The CDR3 nucleotides are TGTGCCAGCAGTTCCGGACTAGCGGGGGGCTTCCTCTACAATGAGCAGTTCTTC. This translates into CASSSGLAGGFLYNEQFF.

This chain connects TRBV4-1 to TRBJ2-1, with D tentatively TRBD2 (6 bases). Germline assignment: CDR1 MGHRA and CDR2 YSYEKL. V lost 1 base and J 10 bases, leaving 23 bases between the germline ends. The CDR3 is 17 amino acids. This CDR3 is CASSQGLLAPLGLEQFF. The CDR3 DNA follows: TGCGCCAGCAGCCAAGGTTTACTAGCCCCACTGGGTTTGGAGCAGTTCTTC.

The V call is TRBV15, the J call TRBJ2-1, with 8 bases identical to TRBD2. This CDR3 region has 16 residues. J lost 6 bases, V lost 0 bases, and 7 bases had no gene match. Germline CDR1 is LNHNV and CDR2 is YYDKDF (reference sequence). The DNA for the CDR3 is TGTGCCACCAGCAGAGATATAGGGACTAGAGCCAATGAGCAGTTCTTC. It encodes CATSRDIGTRANEQFF.

CDR3 protein: CASSPRDRVRNTEAFF. The CDR3 DNA sequence: TGTGCCAGCTCACCACGCGACAGGGTACGGAACACTGAAGCTTTCTTT. This chain uses TRBV18 with TRBJ1-1; 7 positions match TRBD1. The CDR3 loop spans 16 amino acids. The germline gives CDR1 KGHSH, CDR2 LQKENI. The V gene end was trimmed by 1 base and the J gene end by 1 base; junction bases not matched to a gene: 6. The variable domain in full, with the rest retrieved from reference TRBV18 and TRBJ1-1, is NAGVMQNPRHLVRRRGQEARLRCSPMKGHSHVYWYRQLPEEGLKFMVYLQKENIIDESGMPKERFSAEFPKEGPSILRIQQVVRGDSAAYFCASSPRDRVRNTEAFFGQGTRLTVV.